Detailed here is one T cell receptor beta chain. Its target is not known. These data come from a study of blood T cells in healthy people across ages. V shed 0 bases and J shed 1 base, with 10 bases lying between them. Per germline, CDR1 SGHRS and CDR2 YFSETQ. The CDR3 length is 15 residues. Study-wide results and limits: Estimates drawn from one million T cells were deemed to understate diversity.

A second PCR, run for roughly 7 to 11 cycles, used a sample-barcoded 5' primer plus a J-beta primer mix. TCRdb reprocessed the 5' RACE reads via MiXCR and lists one record per CDR3 protein. Here the sample spans about 800,000 distinct CDR3 sequences, about 47% being singletons. Isolating PBMCs gave at least 6 million of these cells per sample. The sample taken for sequencing was blood. The J gene is TRBJ2-5, the V gene TRBV5-1; TRBD1 might be the D (6 bases). This sequence was found in a man aged 80 or over in good health. The CDR3 DNA is TGCGCCAGCAGCTTGGAACCAGGGGCCCAAGAGACCCAGTACTTC. This encodes CASSLEPGAQETQYF. Variable domain in full (rest from reference TRBV5-1 and TRBJ2-5): KAGVTQTPRYLIKTRGQQVTLSCSPISGHRSVSWYQQTPGQGLQFLFEYFSETQRNKGNFPGRFSGRQFSNSRSEMNVSTLELGDSALYLCASSLEPGAQETQYFGPGTRLLVL.